The 21 T cell receptor beta chains in this list originate from one sample, sequenced in a study of T cells after yellow fever vaccination. TCRdb analysed the 5' RACE reads with MiXCR anew, one entry per CDR3 protein. The repertoire holds 300,000 or so distinct CDR3 sequences, around 6.8% seen once, with roughly a sixth in the top ten. Here the sequenced sample was PBMCs, taken around 45 days after the first yellow fever vaccination. The receptors were sampled from a man aged 18-30 years who received the YFV17D yellow fever vaccine.

In this sample, this clonotype turned up a few times. The V call is TRBV2, the J call TRBJ2-3; no definite D call. The CDR3 loop spans 12 amino acids. The V end was cut by 6 bases, the J end by 3 bases, with 7 bases between. Germline loops: CDR1 SNHLY, CDR2 FYNNEI. The CDR3 region is CASSQTTDTQYF. CDR3 DNA sequence: TGTGCCAGCAGCCAAACTACAGATACGCAGTATTTT.

A few counts support this clonotype. V and J are TRBV18 and TRBJ2-1, with D perhaps given as TRBD1 or TRBD2 (5 bases each). CDR1 KGHSH and CDR2 LQKENI come from the germline V gene. The CDR3 is 14 amino acids. Trimming removed 1 base at V and 3 bases at J, with 7 bases between. The CDR3 loop is CASSPRDGYNEQFF. In DNA form, the CDR3 reads TGTGCCAGCTCACCACGGGACGGCTACAATGAGCAGTTCTTC.

This clonotype was seen repeatedly, ten times or more. V is TRBV5-5 and J is TRBJ1-1, with D hard to call. This CDR3 has 16 amino acids. Germline CDR1 is SGHKS and CDR2 is YYEKEE (reference sequence). Trimming took 0 bases from V and 4 from J, leaving 16 bases between them. CDR3 in amino acids: CASSLGVYKAATEAFF. CDR3 DNA sequence: TGTGCCAGCAGCTTGGGGGTGTATAAGGCTGCCACTGAAGCTTTCTTT.

This clonotype was recorded many times. J is TRBJ2-7 and V is TRBV4-1; 8 positions agree with TRBD1. The CDR3 is 15 residues long. In germline, CDR1 is MGHRA, CDR2 YSYEKL. J gave up 2 bases and V 2 bases, and 5 bases lay outside the gene matches. For the CDR3, the DNA is TGCGCCAGCAGCCAACGGACAGGGACGCCCTACGAGCAGTACTTC. It is translated as CASSQRTGTPYEQYF.

Only a few counts were recorded for this clonotype. The gene calls are TRBV23-1 and TRBJ2-3; no firm D call. TRBV23-1 is an open reading frame, and its role is uncertain. This CDR3 is built from 15 residues. Deletions cut 6 bases from V and 0 bases from J, with 13 bases between. This CDR3 reads CASRTPGASTDTQYF. In DNA, the CDR3 is TGCGCCAGCAGAACCCCGGGTGCCAGCACAGATACGCAGTATTTT.

This clonotype has a handful of counts. V usage is TRBV4-1 and J usage is TRBJ2-5, with D perhaps matching TRBD1 (5 bases). V lost 0 bases and J 8 bases, leaving 16 bases between the germline ends. The V gene's germline CDR1 is MGHRA and CDR2 YSYEKL. This CDR3 is built from 15 residues. DNA for the CDR3: TGCGCCAGCAGCCAAGATCCGTCAGGGTTAAGTACCCAGTACTTC. Its translation is CASSQDPSGLSTQYF.

This clonotype came up a few times. The chain combines TRBV5-4 with TRBJ1-1, with D possibly matching TRBD1 (6 bases). The CDR3 extends over 15 amino acids. V gave up 1 base and J gave up 4 bases, with 14 bases separating them. CDR1 is SGHNT and CDR2 is YYREEE in the germline V gene (reference sequence). Here the CDR3 reads CASSLPIQGRTEAFF. The CDR3 bases are TGTGCCAGCAGCTTGCCGATACAGGGCCGCACTGAAGCTTTCTTT.

This clonotype has a handful of counts. The rearrangement links TRBV7-2 to TRBJ2-2; D gene ambiguous. The CDR3 contains 16 residues. V was pared by 1 base and J by 4 bases, with 13 bases between. The germline V gene has CDR1 SGHTA and CDR2 FQGNSA. The chain's CDR3 is CASSLVARWGTGELFF. Written as DNA, the CDR3 is TGTGCCAGCAGCTTAGTCGCCCGCTGGGGCACCGGGGAGCTGTTTTTT.

This clonotype was counted many times. The chain combines TRBV12-3 or TRBV12-4 with TRBJ2-5; a possible D gene is TRBD2 (5 bases). Between the trimmed V and J ends, which lost 5 bases and 2 bases, there was a span of 9 bases. This CDR3 comprises 13 residues. The CDR3 loop reads CASSERGQETQYF. The CDR3 DNA reads TGTGCCAGCAGTGAACGGGGTCAAGAGACCCAGTACTTC.

This clonotype turned up a few times. The chain couples TRBV5-1 to TRBJ1-4; D is undetermined. Germline V gene data show CDR1 as SGHRS and CDR2 as YFSETQ. CDR3 length: 15 amino acids. Trimming stripped 5 bases from V and 7 bases from J, with 18 bases between. The CDR3 sequence is CASRGEPGLVEKLFF. In nucleotides, the CDR3 is TGCGCCAGCAGGGGCGAGCCAGGATTAGTTGAAAAACTGTTTTTT. The variable domain in full, with the rest retrieved from reference TRBV5-1 and TRBJ1-4, is KAGVTQTPRYLIKTRGQQVTLSCSPISGHRSVSWYQQTPGQGLQFLFEYFSETQRNKGNFPGRFSGRQFSNSRSEMNVSTLELGDSALYLCASRGEPGLVEKLFFGSGTQLSVL.

V gene TRBV7-3 combines with J gene TRBJ1-6; no reliable D call. Germline loops: CDR1 SGHTA, CDR2 FQGTGA. V shed 0 bases and J shed 1 base, with 4 bases lying between them. CDR3 length equals 15 residues. The CDR3 protein is CASSLTGSYNSPLHF. CDR3 nucleotides: TGTGCCAGCAGCTTAACGGGTTCCTATAATTCACCCCTCCACTTT.

In its sample, this clonotype was seen many times. The chain carries TRBV15 and TRBJ1-1; D ambiguous. Germline CDR1 reads LNHNV; CDR2 reads YYDKDF (reference sequence). V lost 0 bases to trimming and J lost 3 bases, with 8 bases between them. The CDR3 contains 14 residues. The CDR3 bases are TGTGCCACCAGCAGAGATCAACAGTACACTGAAGCTTTCTTT. It encodes CATSRDQQYTEAFF. Based on the CDR3 plus reference TRBV15 and TRBJ1-1, the full variable domain is DAMVIQNPRYQVTQFGKPVTLSCSQTLNHNVMYWYQQKSSQAPKLLFHYYDKDFNNEADTPDNFQSRRPNTSFCFLDIRSPGLGDTAMYLCATSRDQQYTEAFFGQGTRLTVV.

This clonotype was picked up a small number of times. The V gene is TRBV12-3 or TRBV12-4, the J gene TRBJ1-2, with 8 positions matching TRBD1. The V and J ends lost 3 bases and 0 bases, in that order; junction bases with no gene match: 9. The CDR3 has 17 residues. CDR3 loop: CASSFGDRNDPNYGYTF. The CDR3 region has the DNA TGTGCCAGCAGTTTCGGGGACAGGAACGATCCTAACTATGGCTACACCTTC.

The chain links TRBV4-3 to TRBJ2-1; TRBD2 is a possible D gene (5 bases). The V gene lost 2 bases and the J gene lost 11 bases, with 16 bases spanning the gap. The CDR3 covers 14 residues. Germline V lookup: CDR1 LGHNA, CDR2 YSLEER. The CDR3 loop reads CASSQTLAGDKQFF. The DNA for the CDR3 is TGCGCCAGCAGCCAAACCCTGGCGGGCGATAAGCAGTTCTTC.

This clonotype was observed many times. The genes are TRBV5-1 and TRBJ2-3; perhaps TRBD2 as D (6 bases). CDR1 is SGHRS and CDR2 is YFSETQ in the germline V gene. The CDR3 has 14 residues. V lost 4 bases, J lost 3 bases, and 12 bases lay in between. Here the CDR3 reads CASSLGRVTDTQYF. The CDR3 bases are TGCGCCAGCAGCCTCGGGAGAGTTACAGATACGCAGTATTTT.

This clonotype was seen only a few times. The gene calls are TRBV3-2 and TRBJ2-3; TRBD1, the D gene given by the table, was not confirmed from the DNA. TRBV3-2 is a listed pseudogene. The CDR3 runs 17 residues. CDR3 sequence: CASSPILGTGIIDTQYF. In nucleotides, the CDR3 is TGTGCCAGCAGCCCGATTCTGGGGACAGGGATAATAGATACGCAGTATTTT.

The CDR3 protein is CASSLFSRNTGELFF. The CDR3 DNA reads TGCGCCAGCAGCCTATTCTCCAGGAACACCGGGGAGCTGTTTTTT. The chain links TRBV5-1 to TRBJ2-2; D is unclear. The CDR3 loop spans 15 amino acids. The V gene's germline CDR1 is SGHRS and CDR2 YFSETQ. Trimming left V 4 bases short and J 1 base short, with 11 bases between.

The rearrangement links TRBV7-2 to TRBJ2-3; D unresolved. This CDR3 comprises 15 residues. Germline-derived CDR1 and CDR2 are SGHTA and FQGNSA. The ends were cut back, 5 bases at V and 1 base at J, with 13 bases in the middle. The CDR3 protein is CASSPTSSGTDTQYF. In nucleotides, the CDR3 is TGTGCCAGCAGCCCTACCTCCTCTGGCACAGATACGCAGTATTTT.

This clonotype was detected many times. This rearrangement joins TRBV7-2 to TRBJ2-1; 8 bases are shared with TRBD2. The trim removed 8 bases at V and 4 bases at J, leaving 10 bases unmatched. This CDR3 comprises 15 residues. The germline V gene has CDR1 SGHTA and CDR2 FQGNSA. The CDR3: CASASGGAAYNEQFF. The DNA of the CDR3 is TGTGCCAGCGCTTCGGGGGGGGCGGCGTACAATGAGCAGTTCTTC.

The rearrangement joins TRBV6-1 to TRBJ2-2; D ambiguous. The V end was cut by 7 bases, the J end by 7 bases, with 16 bases between. Germline CDR1 is MNHNS and CDR2 is SASEGT. The CDR3 is made up of 14 amino acids. The CDR3 region is CASKGTRKGGELFF. CDR3 sequence (DNA): TGTGCCAGCAAGGGAACCCGGAAAGGCGGGGAGCTGTTTTTT.

The chain carries TRBV4-2 and TRBJ2-1, with 7 bases matching TRBD2. J was trimmed by 9 bases and V by 5 bases; bases with no gene match: 25. Germline CDR1 reads LGHNA; CDR2 reads YNFKEQ. The CDR3 is 19 residues long. For the CDR3, the DNA is TGTGCCAGCAGCACTCGACTAGCATTTAATGAGGCGTCGATGGGTGAGCAGTTCTTC. The encoded protein is CASSTRLAFNEASMGEQFF.